Listed below are T cell receptor beta chains from one sample, sequenced in a study of blood T cell repertoires in COVID-19. Generated by immunoSEQ multiplex PCR, the TCRdb table keeps only in-frame clones and is missing some. This repertoire shows more than 300,000 clones, about 89% found once; its top ten account for more than 9%. Sequencing used peripheral blood. These receptors all stem from a woman in her twenties or thirties with COVID-19, enrolled during active disease. Each CDR3 is given with its conserved first and last residue. Fields, in order: V gene, J gene, D gene, clone size, CDR3 protein, CDR3 DNA. A D gene is named only where the DNA matches it firmly. The size field is filled for only some rows; it gives once, few, many or a size class.

TRBV6-5	TRBJ1-5	.	.	CATQTGSNQPQHF	TGTGCCACACAAACAGGGAGCAATCAGCCCCAGCATTTT
TRBV3-1/TRBV3-2	TRBJ1-6	.	.	CASSQYRSNSPLHF	TGTGCCAGCAGCCAGTACAGGAGTAATTCACCCCTCCACTTT
TRBV18	TRBJ1-3	.	.	CASSTGQGNSGNTIYF	TGTGCCAGCTCGACGGGACAAGGCAACTCTGGAAACACCATATATTTT
TRBV5-4	TRBJ2-7	TRBD2	.	CASSSGTSKAYEQYF	TGTGCCAGCAGCTCGGGGACTAGCAAGGCCTACGAGCAGTACTTC
TRBV27	TRBJ2-2	.	.	CASKGVGELFF	TGTGCCAGCAAAGGGGTCGGGGAGCTGTTTTTT
TRBV7-3	TRBJ2-7	.	.	CASSLEGSSYEQYF	TGTGCCAGCAGCTTAGAGGGTAGCTCCTACGAGCAGTACTTC
TRBV18	TRBJ2-3	.	.	CASSPPWGHTQYF	TGTGCCAGCTCACCACCGTGGGGGCATACGCAGTATTTT
TRBV30	TRBJ2-1	.	.	CAWSVRNEQFF	TGTGCCTGGAGTGTCCGCAATGAGCAGTTCTTC
TRBV6-5	TRBJ2-6	TRBD2	.	CASATGGAGANVLTF	TGTGCCAGCGCCACTGGGGGGGCTGGGGCCAACGTCCTGACTTTC
TRBV2	TRBJ2-7	TRBD1	.	CASSNDRGLYEQYF	TGTGCCAGCAGTAATGACAGGGGGCTCTACGAGCAGTACTTC
TRBV30	TRBJ2-5	.	.	CAWSWRGLETQYF	TGTGCCTGGAGTTGGAGGGGGCTGGAGACCCAGTACTTC
TRBV30	TRBJ2-2	TRBD2	.	CAWGWEGSGELFF	TGTGCCTGGGGATGGGAGGGGTCCGGGGAGCTGTTTTTT
TRBV11-2	TRBJ2-3	TRBD2	.	CASSSGLGTDTQYF	TGTGCCAGCAGCTCCGGACTAGGCACAGATACGCAGTATTTT
TRBV9	TRBJ1-6	.	.	CASSVSGYNSPLHF	TGTGCCAGCAGCGTCAGTGGCTATAATTCACCCCTCCACTTT
TRBV5-6	TRBJ1-5	.	.	CASSLRDNHQPQHF	TGTGCCAGCAGCTTGAGGGACAACCATCAGCCCCAGCATTTT
TRBV28	TRBJ2-2	.	.	CASSPTAIGPGELFF	TGTGCCAGCTCCCCGACAGCGATAGGCCCCGGGGAGCTGTTTTTT
TRBV28	TRBJ2-5	.	once	CASSSIGTPKEEAQYF	TGTGCCAGCAGTTCTATAGGGACTCCTAAGGAGGAGGCCCAGTACTTC
TRBV7-2	TRBJ2-3	TRBD2	.	CASSLLLTSGTDTQYF	TGTGCCAGCAGCTTATTACTGACTAGCGGCACAGATACGCAGTATTTT
TRBV29-1	TRBJ2-7	.	.	CSVEDRAGTYEQYF	TGCAGCGTTGAAGATAGGGCAGGGACCTACGAGCAGTACTTC
TRBV6-5	TRBJ1-2	.	.	CASSPRGGASYTF	TGTGCCAGCAGCCCGCGGGGGGGCGCGAGCTACACCTTC
TRBV5-1	TRBJ1-5	.	.	CASSAGTGHQPQHF	TGCGCCAGCAGCGCAGGGACTGGTCATCAGCCCCAGCATTTT
TRBV5-1	TRBJ2-7	TRBD1	.	CASSEGTGYEQYF	TGCGCCAGCAGCGAGGGGACAGGGTACGAGCAGTACTTC
TRBV9	TRBJ2-1	TRBD1	.	CASSIGQGDTPEFF	TGTGCCAGCAGCATCGGACAGGGGGATACTCCGGAGTTCTTC
TRBV4-2	TRBJ2-7	TRBD2	.	CASSRLAGSSYEQYF	TGTGCCAGCAGCCGACTAGCGGGAAGCTCCTACGAGCAGTACTTC
TRBV28	TRBJ2-2	TRBD2	.	CASRFGLAGSVTGELFF	TGTGCCAGCAGGTTTGGCCTAGCGGGATCGGTCACCGGGGAGCTGTTTTTT
TRBV19	TRBJ2-2	TRBD2	.	CASSKSGTSGRRANTGELFF	TGTGCCAGTAGTAAATCCGGGACTAGCGGGAGGAGGGCTAACACCGGGGAGCTGTTTTTT
TRBV6-2/TRBV6-3	TRBJ1-5	TRBD1	.	CASSYRGRGPNQPQHF	TGTGCCAGCAGTTACAGGGGCAGGGGGCCAAATCAGCCCCAGCATTTT
TRBV19	TRBJ2-5	.	.	CASNDRKETQYF	TGTGCCAGTAACGACAGAAAAGAGACCCAGTACTTC
TRBV7-9	TRBJ1-6	TRBD1	.	CASSPQTGGASPLHF	TGTGCCAGCAGCCCCCAAACAGGGGGCGCTTCACCCCTCCACTTT
TRBV7-9	TRBJ2-2	.	.	CASSPWTDTGELFF	TGTGCCAGCAGCCCGTGGACTGACACCGGGGAGCTGTTTTTT
TRBV19	TRBJ1-4	.	.	CASSIERATGYEKLFF	TGTGCCAGTAGTATCGAAAGGGCGACAGGCTATGAAAAACTGTTTTTT
TRBV5-5	TRBJ2-5	.	once	CASSSSGRETQYF	TGTGCCAGCAGCTCGTCGGGTCGGGAGACCCAGTACTTC
TRBV6-1	TRBJ2-1	.	.	CASSVAERFYNEQFF	TGTGCCAGCAGTGTAGCGGAGCGCTTTTACAATGAGCAGTTCTTC
TRBV11-3	TRBJ1-1	.	few	CASSAGNTEAFF	TGTGCCAGCAGCGCAGGAAACACTGAAGCTTTCTTT
TRBV7-6	TRBJ1-2	.	.	CASSFSGDGYTF	TGTGCCAGCAGCTTCTCAGGGGATGGCTACACCTTC
TRBV24-1	TRBJ1-4	.	.	CATQRGSNEKLFF	TGTGCCACTCAAAGGGGGTCCAATGAAAAACTGTTTTTT
TRBV30	TRBJ2-5	TRBD2	many	CASTLGTSRETQYF	TGTGCCTCGACACTAGGGACTAGCCGAGAGACCCAGTACTTC
TRBV3-1/TRBV3-2	TRBJ2-5	.	.	CASSPTKGEETQYF	TGTGCCAGCAGCCCAACGAAAGGGGAAGAGACCCAGTACTTC
TRBV6-2/TRBV6-3	TRBJ2-2	TRBD2	.	CASSGLASNTGELFF	TGTGCCAGCAGTGGACTAGCGTCTAACACCGGGGAGCTGTTTTTT
TRBV19	TRBJ1-1	TRBD1	.	CASSPVRTGGTEAFF	TGTGCCAGTAGTCCCGTTCGGACAGGGGGCACTGAAGCTTTCTTT
TRBV7-2	TRBJ2-1	TRBD2	.	CASSFAGLVGIGNEQFF	TGTGCCAGCAGCTTCGCGGGACTAGTAGGGATTGGCAATGAGCAGTTCTTC
TRBV10-1	TRBJ1-1	TRBD1	few	CASSAGGSEAFF	TGCGCCAGCAGTGCAGGGGGATCAGAAGCTTTCTTT
TRBV11-2	TRBJ1-2	.	.	CASSLVPGPFGGYTF	TGTGCCAGCAGCTTAGTCCCAGGCCCGTTCGGTGGCTACACCTTC
TRBV5-1	TRBJ2-4	TRBD1	.	CASSSGQGNIQYF	TGCGCCAGCAGCTCCGGACAGGGTAACATTCAGTACTTC
TRBV7-2	TRBJ2-3	TRBD2	.	CASSPRLAGGWVHTDTQYF	TGTGCCAGCAGCCCAAGACTAGCGGGAGGGTGGGTACACACAGATACGCAGTATTTT
TRBV27	TRBJ1-1	TRBD1	.	CASSLRQGPSEAFF	TGTGCCAGCAGTCTGAGACAGGGTCCGAGTGAAGCTTTCTTT
TRBV5-1	TRBJ2-7	TRBD1	.	CASSLSGTGTYEQYF	TGCGCCAGCAGCTTATCCGGGACAGGGACCTACGAGCAGTACTTC
TRBV3-1/TRBV3-2	TRBJ1-6	TRBD1	.	CASEGRDRGNSPLHF	TGTGCCAGCGAGGGCCGGGACAGGGGAAATTCACCCCTCCACTTT
TRBV7-3	TRBJ2-7	TRBD2	.	CASRHSGRASYEQYF	TGTGCCAGCAGGCATAGCGGGAGGGCCTCCTACGAGCAGTACTTC